This T cell receptor (beta chain) stems from a study of radiation and T cells in renal cell carcinoma (TCRdb year 2020). Regarding the research as a whole: Samples came from a clinical trial, in which primary renal cell carcinomas received 15 Gy stereotactic body radiation therapy followed by nephrectomy 4 weeks later. TCR beta sequencing covered 50 to 55 samples in total, comprising approximately 26 tumors and around 27 peripheral blood samples. A total of roughly 3,900,000 unique CDR3 nucleotide sequences, encoding 2.5 million to 3 million unique CDR3 amino acid sequences, were found across all 50 or so samples. The investigation overall reported the following: In blood, the top tumor clonotypes increased from baseline to 2 weeks after radiation and then shrank by 4 weeks, which suggests a temporary expansion of tumor-resident clones. Effects of radiation dose or scheduling on the TCR repertoire could not be addressed with the single-armed trial design. Blood repertoire dynamics were not followed beyond 4 weeks after treatment. Because pretreatment tumor biopsies were not available, the baseline intratumoral presence of clonotypes could not be determined.

Per the publication, the time point label means: baseline pretreatment blood. This sample's treatment or condition label indicates: 15 Gy SBRT to primary tumor, nephrectomy 4 weeks later. Serial peripheral blood from radiation-treated patients was sampled at baseline, 2 weeks and 4 weeks after SBRT to track tumor-enriched clonotypes. Renal cell carcinoma with clear cell pathology was present in all patients. Genomic DNA for TCR sequencing was prepared using the QIAamp DNA Blood Mini Kit (Qiagen). The analyses included only samples that passed all quality control checks. For this clone: Its antigen specificity is not known. No much larger clonotype is one base removed from it; base qualities were not supplied.

TCR beta libraries were generated from genomic DNA with the immunoSEQ kit, following the manufacturer's recommendations. Library preparation used a first multiplex PCR with proprietary primers, then a second PCR adding unique barcodes, with bead cleanups after each round. Each sample batch included a kit-provided positive control reaction and a negative control reaction. The final libraries were assessed on an Agilent 4200 TapeStation D1000 ScreenTape, pooled by volume, and quantified by qPCR. An Illumina NextSeq500 fitted with a MidOutput 150-cycle cartridge performed the sequencing, running 156 Read1 cycles and 15 Index1 cycles with the kit's custom primers. The pooled library was loaded at about 1 pM, with a roughly 22% PhiX control spiked in. In the source study's methods: Vendor-processed data were analyzed in R, and a clonotype was defined as all T cells sharing the same CDR3 nucleotide sequence. For clone abundance analyses, frequencies were normalized to the 10,000 most abundant clones in each sample. Before analysis, public T cell clones were removed, and these numbered fewer than six per sample on average. Tumor-enriched and baseline blood-enriched clonotypes were defined by at least a 32-fold difference in abundance between compartments. A beta-binomial differential abundance model was used to identify clonotypes that expanded or contracted between blood time points. The Baroni-Urbani and Buser coefficient was used to measure tumor-blood repertoire similarity, and groups were compared with two-tailed Wilcoxon tests in R. Held by TCRdb, this immuneACCESS table contains in-frame sequences only and omits some clones. Under half of the omission traces to an unresolved V gene where checked; the cause of the rest is unknown. V and J calls and clone size are copied from that table; D and trimming were computed from the DNA. The sample yields about 140,000 clones; over 80% were counted once. The ten largest clones represent under 30% of the sample.

V is shortened by 5 bases, J by 5 bases, and the region joining them spans 12 bases. The CDR3 has 14 amino acids, counting the end cysteine and phenylalanine. The CDR3 DNA has 42 bases and is translated from base 1. From a lookup of the germline V gene, CDR1 and CDR2 are SGHAT and FQNNGV. The TCR comes from a woman in her 50s with renal cell carcinoma. Sequencing was performed on blood, taken from a patient whose treatment included radiotherapy and nephrectomy. The V and J segments used are TRBV11-2 and TRBJ2-2, with the D gene call left open. The sequence in DNA is TGTGCCAGCAGCCAGGTGCGAAGTACCGGGGAGCTGTTTTTT. The translation is CASSQVRSTGELFF. Reference TRBV11-2 and TRBJ2-2 genes cover what lies past the CDR3, so the full variable domain is EAGVAQSPRYKIIEKRQSVAFWCNPISGHATLYWYQQILGQGPKLLIQFQNNGVVDDSQLPKDRFSAERLKGVDSTLKIQPAKLEDSAVYLCASSQVRSTGELFFGEGSRLTVL.